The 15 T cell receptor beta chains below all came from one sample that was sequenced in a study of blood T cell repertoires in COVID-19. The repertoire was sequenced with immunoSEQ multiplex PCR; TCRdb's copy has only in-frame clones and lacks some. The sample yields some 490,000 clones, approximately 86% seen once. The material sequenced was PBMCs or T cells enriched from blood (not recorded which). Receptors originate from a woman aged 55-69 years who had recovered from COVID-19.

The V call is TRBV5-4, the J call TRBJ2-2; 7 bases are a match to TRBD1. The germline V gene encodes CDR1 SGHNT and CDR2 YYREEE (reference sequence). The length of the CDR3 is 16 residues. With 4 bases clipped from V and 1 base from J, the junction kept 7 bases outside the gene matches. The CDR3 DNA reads TGTGCCAGCAGCCCCCCGGGACAGCAGAACACCGGGGAGCTGTTTTTT. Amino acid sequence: CASSPPGQQNTGELFF.

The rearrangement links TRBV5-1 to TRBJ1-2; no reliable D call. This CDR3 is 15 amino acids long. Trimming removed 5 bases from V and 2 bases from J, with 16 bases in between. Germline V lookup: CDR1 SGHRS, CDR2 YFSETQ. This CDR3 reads CASSSTRFANYGYTF. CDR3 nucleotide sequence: TGCGCCAGCAGTTCTACTAGGTTTGCGAACTATGGCTACACCTTC.

This CDR3 is CASSDGGNIYGYTF. The CDR3 DNA reads as TGTGCCAGCAGTGACGGGGGCAACATCTATGGCTACACCTTC. V is TRBV6-4 and J is TRBJ1-2; tentative D call: TRBD1 (6 bases). Germline-derived CDR1 and CDR2 are MRHNA and SNTAGT. V was trimmed by 2 bases and J by 4 bases, leaving 11 bases between them. The CDR3 totals 14 residues.

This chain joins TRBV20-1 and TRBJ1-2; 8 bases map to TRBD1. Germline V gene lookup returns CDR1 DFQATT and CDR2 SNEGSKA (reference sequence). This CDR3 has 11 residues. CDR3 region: CSVARGRDYTF. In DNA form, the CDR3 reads TGCAGCGTTGCCAGGGGGCGCGACTACACCTTC.

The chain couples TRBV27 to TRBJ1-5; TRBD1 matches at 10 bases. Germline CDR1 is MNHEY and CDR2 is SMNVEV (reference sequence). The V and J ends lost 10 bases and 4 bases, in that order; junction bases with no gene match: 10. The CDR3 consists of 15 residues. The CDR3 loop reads CANGQGGVWNQPQHF. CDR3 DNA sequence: TGTGCCAACGGACAGGGGGGTGTTTGGAATCAGCCCCAGCATTTT.

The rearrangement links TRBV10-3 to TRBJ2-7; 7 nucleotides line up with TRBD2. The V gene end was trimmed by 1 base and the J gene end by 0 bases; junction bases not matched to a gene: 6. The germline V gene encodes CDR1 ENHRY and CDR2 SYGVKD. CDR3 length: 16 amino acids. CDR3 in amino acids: CAISEWEGASSYEQYF. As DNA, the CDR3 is TGTGCCATCAGTGAGTGGGAGGGTGCTAGCTCCTACGAGCAGTACTTC.

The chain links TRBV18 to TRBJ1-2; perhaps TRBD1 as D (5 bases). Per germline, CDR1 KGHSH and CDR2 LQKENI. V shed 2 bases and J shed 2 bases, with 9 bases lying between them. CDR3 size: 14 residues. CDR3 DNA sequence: TGTGCCAGCTCACCAAGGGGAATGAACTATGGCTACACCTTC. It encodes CASSPRGMNYGYTF.

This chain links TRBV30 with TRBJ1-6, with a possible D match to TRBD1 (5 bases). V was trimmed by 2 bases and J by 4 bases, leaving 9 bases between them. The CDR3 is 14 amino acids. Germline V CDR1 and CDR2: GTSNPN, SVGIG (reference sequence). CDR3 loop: CAWSTRQYNSPLHF. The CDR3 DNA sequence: TGTGCCTGGAGTACGCGACAGTATAATTCACCCCTCCACTTT.

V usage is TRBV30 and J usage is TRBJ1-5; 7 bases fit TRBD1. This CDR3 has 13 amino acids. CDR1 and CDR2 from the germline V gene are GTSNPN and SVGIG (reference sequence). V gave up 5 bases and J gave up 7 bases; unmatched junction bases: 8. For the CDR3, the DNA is TGTGCCTGGGCGACAGGGTCAAAGCAGCCCCAGCATTTT. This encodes CAWATGSKQPQHF. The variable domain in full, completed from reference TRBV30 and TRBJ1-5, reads SQTIHQWPATLVQPVGSPLSLECTVEGTSNPNLYWYRQAAGRGLQLLFYSVGIGQISSEVPQNLSASRPQDRQFILSSKKLLLSDSGFYLCAWATGSKQPQHFGDGTRLSIL.

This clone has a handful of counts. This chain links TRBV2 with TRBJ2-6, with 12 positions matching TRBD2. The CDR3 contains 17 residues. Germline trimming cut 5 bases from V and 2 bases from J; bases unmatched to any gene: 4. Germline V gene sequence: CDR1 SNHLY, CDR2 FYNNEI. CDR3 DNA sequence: TGTGCCAGCAGTTCGCCTAGCGGGGGGGCTGGGGCCAACGTCCTGACTTTC. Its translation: CASSSPSGGAGANVLTF.

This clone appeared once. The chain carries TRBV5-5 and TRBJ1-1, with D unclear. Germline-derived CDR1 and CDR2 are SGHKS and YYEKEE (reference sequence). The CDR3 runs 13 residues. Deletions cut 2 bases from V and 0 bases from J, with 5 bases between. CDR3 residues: CASSFVVNTEAFF. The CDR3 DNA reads TGTGCCAGCAGCTTCGTCGTGAACACTGAAGCTTTCTTT.

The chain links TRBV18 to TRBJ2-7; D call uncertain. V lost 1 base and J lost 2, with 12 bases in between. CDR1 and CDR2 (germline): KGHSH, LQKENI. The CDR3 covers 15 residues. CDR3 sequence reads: CASSPLGVVPYEQYF. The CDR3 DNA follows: TGTGCCAGCTCACCACTCGGAGTAGTCCCCTACGAGCAGTACTTC.

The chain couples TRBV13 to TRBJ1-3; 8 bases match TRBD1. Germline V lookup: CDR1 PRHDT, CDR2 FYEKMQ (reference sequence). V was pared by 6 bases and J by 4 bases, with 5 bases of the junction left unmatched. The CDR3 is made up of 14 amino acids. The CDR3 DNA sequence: TGTGCCAGCAGTATCAGGGGGCAAGGAAACACCATATATTTT. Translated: CASSIRGQGNTIYF.

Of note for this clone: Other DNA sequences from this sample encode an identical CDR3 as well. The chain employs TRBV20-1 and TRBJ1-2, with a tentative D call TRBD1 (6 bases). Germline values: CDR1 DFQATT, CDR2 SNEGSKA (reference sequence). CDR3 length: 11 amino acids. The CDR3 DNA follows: TGCAGCGCAGGACAGCTCTATGGCTACACCTTC. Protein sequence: CSAGQLYGYTF.

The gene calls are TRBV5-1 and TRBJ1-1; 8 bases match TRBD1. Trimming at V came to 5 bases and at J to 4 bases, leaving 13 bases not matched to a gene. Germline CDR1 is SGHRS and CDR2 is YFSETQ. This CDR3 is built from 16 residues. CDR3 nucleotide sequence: TGCGCCAGCAGAGGCGGAATCGGACAGGGTATCACTGAAGCTTTCTTT. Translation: CASRGGIGQGITEAFF.